Listed here is a single T cell receptor beta chain. This clone was counted a single time. Its antigen is not yet known. No base quality values were provided; no much bigger clone lies one nucleotide off. In the paper's terms, the time point label means: cells obtained before transplantation from donor or recipient. CD3+CD4+ and CD3+CD8+ populations were FACS-sorted from unstimulated pre-transplant donor and recipient cells taken from spleen or lymph nodes. Library prep was done by the immunoSEQ multiplex PCR assay. For most patients, genomic DNA was isolated with the Qiagen DNeasy Blood and Tissue Kit and shipped frozen to Adaptive Biotechnologies for TCR sequencing. For most patients, genomic DNA was subjected to high-throughput TCR-beta CDR3 sequencing by Adaptive Biotechnologies. Per the authors' processing: Adaptive's ImmunoSEQ software supplied the TCR sequencing data for roughly 17 patients, while MiXCR and VDJtools were used to process a few other patients. To correct CD4 versus CD8 sorting errors, any sequence found in both subsets at a frequency ratio below 5:1 was removed. CDR3 nucleotide sequences shared by donor and recipient were removed because the origin of these sequences could not be assigned. Alloreactive clones required at least 2-fold expansion over unstimulated cells and minimum CFSE-low frequency of 0.002% (template counts) or 0.001% (read counts). Clones detected in sequenced pre-transplant spleen, lymph node, or MLR CFSE-low populations of the donor or recipient were defined as mappable. The cumulative frequency of alloreactive clones was calculated as a percentage of all sequences, weighted by copy number. TCRdb took this table from immuneACCESS and kept in-frame rearrangements with V and J called. Such tables lack part of the clones; where checked against another copy, unresolved V genes explain under half of the gap, and the rest is unexplained. Clone size and the V and J calls come from that table; the DNA yielded D and trimming. This sample is represented by 85,000 to 100,000 clones; 85% to 95% of them were singletons. Together, the top ten hold roughly 0.07% of the sample.

The data stem from a study of graft-versus-host responses after intestinal transplantation (dated by TCRdb to the early 2020s). Study-wide context: Recipients received multivisceral, liver-intestinal, or isolated intestinal transplants. Every recipient was given anti-thymocyte globulin induction, then maintenance tacrolimus and steroids for around three years. After intestinal transplantation, graft-versus-host and host-versus-graft alloreactive T cell clones in the graft, circulation and bone marrow were tracked using bulk TCR-beta CDR3 sequencing. Alloreactive clones were identified by sequencing pre-transplant mixed lymphocyte reaction products and comparing them with unstimulated pre-transplant donor and recipient T cells. A cohort of approximately 24 intestinal transplant recipients, including one retransplant, was enrolled, and a few patients lacking pretransplant specimens were excluded. Donor T cell macrochimerism was defined as a peak of at least 4% donor T cells among recipient peripheral blood mononuclear cells. Instead of going to the commercial service, samples from a few later patients were sequenced in-house on an Illumina MiSeq and processed with MiXCR.

Summary of the overall study and its limitations: GvH clones were detected in recipient bone marrow, and some appeared earlier in ileal mucosa or blood, consistent with an intestinal mucosal origin. The relatively low number and heterogeneity of intestinal transplant patients limited the conclusions. Peak levels of circulating GvH clones were associated with declines in HvG clones early after transplant. Patients with donor T cell macrochimerism had high GvH to HvG T cell clonal ratios in their allografts.

This material consisted of unstimulated CD8+ T cells sorted from spleen or lymph node cells, taken before transplant. The origin of this receptor is a human donor who was the organ donor for an intestinal transplant.

The nucleotides read TGTGCCAGTTCGGGACAGTACCAAGAGACCCAGTACTTC. The encoded protein is CASSGQYQETQYF. The rearrangement joined TRBV2 to TRBJ2-5; the central 7 bases match TRBD1. Looking up the germline V gene yields CDR1 SNHLY and CDR2 FYNNEI. Its CDR3 holds 13 amino acids, cysteine through phenylalanine. Only CDR3 DNA is held: 39 bases, read in frame from base 1. V and J are trimmed by 9 bases and 0 bases, and the gene matches miss 4 bases of the junction.